The present entry profiles one T cell receptor (beta chain) with its context. The entry originates in a study of blood T cell repertoires in COVID-19. Looking at the study overall: COVID-19 samples collected from the United States, Italy and Spain covered acute and convalescent phases. Nucleic acid was either cDNA or gDNA, and it came from T cells, B-cell-depleted T cells, or PBMCs.

Researchers sorted participants into cohorts using their self-reported clinical history. In the authors' methods: Amplification of reference gene primers provided the estimated nucleated cell counts. Here immunoSEQ multiplex PCR was the method, and the copy in TCRdb shows in-frame clones only, minus some. For V, J and clone size, that table is used; D and trimming come from the DNA. Among 200,000 to 250,000 clones listed, roughly 87% were seen once. The receptor comes from a man aged 25-45 years who had recovered from COVID-19. The sample comprised PBMCs or T cells enriched from blood (not recorded which).

CDR3 protein: CASSQGLAGDEQYF. The CDR3 DNA sequence: TGCGCCAGCAGCCAGGGACTAGCGGGAGACGAGCAGTACTTC. The chain joins TRBV5-1 to TRBJ2-7, with 14 bases that match TRBD2. Germline V gene data show CDR1 as SGHRS and CDR2 as YFSETQ. The V segment lost 4 bases and the J segment 5 bases; nucleotides outside the gene matches: 2. The CDR3 covers 14 residues.